The clone carrying this TCR beta chain was detected once. With 4 bases removed from V and 4 bases from J, the gap between germline ends came to 8 bases. The CDR3 is 12 residues long. Germline-derived CDR1 and CDR2 are SEHNR and FQNEAQ (reference sequence). This record belongs to a study of CD8 T cells in Susac syndrome. RNA was extracted with the RNeasy kit, and a quantity of roughly 0.45 to 1 ug was reverse transcribed using random hexamers. MiXCR was run by TCRdb on the immunoSEQ multiplex PCR reads, yielding one entry per CDR3 protein. The data show 150,000 to 180,000 distinct CDR3 sequences, 94% seen once.

This clonotype was sampled from a human donor with multiple sclerosis. Sequencing was performed on CD8+ T cells from PBMCs. The chain employs TRBV7-9 and TRBJ2-7, with a possible D match to TRBD2 (5 bases). The CDR3 loop is CASSSPGYEQYF. The CDR3 coding sequence is TGTGCCAGCAGCTCGCCGGGGTACGAGCAGTACTTC.